This T cell receptor (beta chain) was obtained from a study of tumor T cells in aggressive B-cell lymphoma (dated by TCRdb to 2016 to 2017). The method behind the library was the immunoSEQ multiplex PCR assay. TCRdb took over this immuneACCESS table, retaining in-frame rearrangements with V and J assigned. Such tables are incomplete; in checked studies, under half of the missing clones stem from an unresolved V gene, and the remainder is unexplained. In this sample the table shows about 7,600 clones, 82% of which occur a single time. 2.7% of the sample comes from the top ten. Via the germline V gene, CDR1 is SGHVS and CDR2 FNYEAQ. Relative to germline, V is 3 bases shorter and J is 0 bases shorter, with 15 bases between their ends. The CDR3 has 17 amino acids, counting the end cysteine and phenylalanine. Only the CDR3 DNA is retained, 51 bases long and in frame from the first base. A word on this clone: This clone's antigen is unknown. No clone much larger than this one lies a single base away; base qualities are absent.

The chain is assembled from TRBV7-6 and TRBJ1-3; 5 matching bases give a weak D call of TRBD1. This receptor was identified in an adult with diffuse large B cell lymphoma. Sequenced: tumor tissue. CDR3 reads: CASSFRTSDTSGNTIYF. The DNA sequence is given as TGTGCCAGCAGCTTTAGGACATCCGACACCTCTGGAAACACCATATATTTT. Where the CDR3 stops, the reference TRBV7-6 and TRBJ1-3 genes take over; the full variable domain is GAGVSQSPRYKVTKRGQDVALRCDPISGHVSLYWYRQALGQGPEFLTYFNYEAQQDKSGLPNDRFSAERPEGSISTLTIQRTEQRDSAMYRCASSFRTSDTSGNTIYFGEGSWLTVV.